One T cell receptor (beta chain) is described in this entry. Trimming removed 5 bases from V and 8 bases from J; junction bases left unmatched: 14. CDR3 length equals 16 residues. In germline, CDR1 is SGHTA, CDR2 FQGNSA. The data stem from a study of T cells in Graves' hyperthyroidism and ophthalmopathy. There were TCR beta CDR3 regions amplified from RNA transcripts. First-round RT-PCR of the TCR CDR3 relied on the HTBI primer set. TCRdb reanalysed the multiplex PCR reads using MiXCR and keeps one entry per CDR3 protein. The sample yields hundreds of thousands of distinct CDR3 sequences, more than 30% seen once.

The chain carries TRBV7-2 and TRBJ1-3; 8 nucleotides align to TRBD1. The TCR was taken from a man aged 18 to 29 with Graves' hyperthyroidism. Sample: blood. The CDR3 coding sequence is TGTGCCAGCAGCGAGGCCGGGACAGGAGATGGCTACACCATATATTTT. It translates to CASSEAGTGDGYTIYF.